One and the same sample provided the 27 T cell receptor beta chains below, sequenced in a study of fetal regulatory T cell absence and autoimmunity. Clones were read by immunoSEQ multiplex PCR, and TCRdb kept only the in-frame ones, dropping some. The data hold approximately 46,000 clones, with roughly 80% observed a single time. The sample was cord blood. The receptors were gathered from a newborn boy with IPEX syndrome.

This clone was seen only a few times. The chain employs TRBV27 and TRBJ2-1, with a possible D match to TRBD1 (5 bases). The V gene lost 5 bases and the J gene lost 2 bases, with 16 bases spanning the gap. Germline-derived CDR1 and CDR2 are MNHEY and SMNVEV (reference sequence). CDR3 length: 16 residues. The CDR3 DNA reads TGTGCCAGCAGTAGACTCCCGCAGGGCGCCTACAATGAGCAGTTCTTC. Translating gives CASSRLPQGAYNEQFF.

This chain connects TRBV6-1 to TRBJ1-5; 8 nucleotides match TRBD1. V shed 4 bases and J 6 bases; nucleotides not matched to a gene: 8. From germline, CDR1 is MNHNS and CDR2 SASEGT. The CDR3 has 15 amino acids. CDR3 coding DNA: TGTGCCAGCAGTGTAAGGCAGGGGGCGGGTCAGCCCCAGCATTTT. Its protein product is CASSVRQGAGQPQHF.

The V call is TRBV6-1, the J call TRBJ2-7; possible D gene TRBD1, 6 bases. The ends were cut back, 5 bases at V and 6 bases at J, with 17 bases in the middle. Per germline, CDR1 MNHNS and CDR2 SASEGT. This CDR3 has 14 residues. The CDR3 is CASSRGGLAPEQYF. DNA of the CDR3: TGTGCCAGCAGTCGTGGGGGCCTGGCTCCCGAGCAGTACTTC.

The chain links TRBV19 to TRBJ1-6, with 11 bases matching TRBD1. Losses at the gene ends were 4 bases for V and 9 bases for J; bases not matched to a gene: 2. The CDR3 is 14 residues long. The germline V gene has CDR1 LNHDA and CDR2 SQIVND (reference sequence). The CDR3 loop reads CASSRTGGASPLHF. The CDR3 DNA reads as TGTGCCAGTAGTAGGACAGGGGGCGCTTCACCCCTCCACTTT.

In its sample, this clone was seen a few times. The rearrangement uses TRBV10-1 and TRBJ2-3, with 7 bases fitting TRBD2. The CDR3 consists of 14 residues. Trimming cost V 2 bases and J 1 base; bases outside gene matches: 0. Per the germline V gene, CDR1 is WNHNN and CDR2 is SYGVQD (reference sequence). For the CDR3, the DNA is TGCGCCAGCAGTGAGACTAGCGGCACAGATACGCAGTATTTT. Translated, it gives CASSETSGTDTQYF.

The chain employs TRBV7-2 and TRBJ2-3; 9 bases agree with TRBD2. The CDR3 consists of 18 residues. Trimming cost V 5 bases and J 5 bases; bases outside gene matches: 17. Germline lookup yields CDR1 SGHTA and CDR2 FQGNSA. The CDR3 here is CASSPRIAGAPRGDTQYF. For the CDR3, the DNA is TGTGCCAGCAGCCCGCGGATAGCGGGGGCGCCCCGGGGAGATACGCAGTATTTT.

The rearrangement links TRBV9 to TRBJ2-3; no firm D call. Trimming stripped 0 bases from V and 6 bases from J, with 8 bases between. CDR1 SGDLS and CDR2 YYNGEE come from the germline V gene. This CDR3 has 13 residues. CDR3 in DNA: TGTGCCAGCAGCGTAGATAATTGGGATACGCAGTATTTT. This sequence encodes CASSVDNWDTQYF.

The CDR3 nucleotides read TGTGCCTGGAGGGGGAGCTCCTACGAGCAGTACTTC. This gives the protein CAWRGSSYEQYF. This chain connects TRBV30 to TRBJ2-7; possibly TRBD2 for D (5 bases). This CDR3 is 12 amino acids long. CDR1 is GTSNPN, CDR2 SVGIG, per germline (reference sequence). V lost 3 bases, J lost 0 bases, and 6 bases lay in between.

The gene calls are TRBV10-2 and TRBJ2-3, with 7 bases lining up with TRBD2. With 0 bases clipped from V and 3 bases from J, the junction kept 9 bases outside the gene matches. Germline CDR1 reads WSHSY; CDR2 reads SAAADI. The CDR3 has 17 residues. The CDR3 DNA is TGCGCCAGCAGTGAGTCTTGGGGCGGGAGTTTTACAGATACGCAGTATTTT. Amino acid sequence: CASSESWGGSFTDTQYF.

This clone showed up just a few times. V is TRBV4-1 and J is TRBJ2-7; no clear D gene. The germline V and J ends were trimmed by 2 bases and 1 base, with 6 bases remaining between them. From germline, CDR1 is MGHRA and CDR2 YSYEKL. The length of the CDR3 is 13 residues. DNA for the CDR3: TGCGCCAGCAGCCAACTAGGATCCTACGAGCAGTACTTC. Its protein is CASSQLGSYEQYF.

The chain couples TRBV6-4 to TRBJ2-1, with 7 bases matching TRBD2. CDR1 is MRHNA, CDR2 SNTAGT, per germline. The CDR3 spans 14 residues. With 2 bases clipped from V and 9 bases from J, the junction kept 7 bases outside the gene matches. The DNA for the CDR3 is TGTGCCAGCAGTGACGCGACTAGCAGCGGTGAGCAGTTCTTC. Encoded protein: CASSDATSSGEQFF.

The chain recombines TRBV5-6 with TRBJ1-1; D perhaps matches TRBD1 (6 bases). The length of the CDR3 is 13 residues. The germline gives CDR1 SGHDT, CDR2 YYEEEE. Trimming removed 5 bases from V and 3 bases from J, with 11 bases in between. CDR3 loop: CASSSTGYTEAFF. CDR3 nucleotide sequence: TGTGCCAGCAGTTCGACAGGTTACACTGAAGCTTTCTTT.

The rearrangement uses TRBV12-5 and TRBJ1-1; 12 bases fit TRBD1. V was clipped by 0 bases and J by 4 bases; unmatched bases: 6. The CDR3 totals 17 residues. CDR1 and CDR2 (germline): LGHNT, FRNRAP. CDR3 region: CASGLVKGTGGATEAFF. The CDR3 bases are TGTGCTAGTGGTTTGGTCAAGGGGACAGGGGGCGCCACTGAAGCTTTCTTT.

The chain has TRBV14 and TRBJ1-2; D not certain. Trimming shortened V by 1 base and J by 3 bases, and 3 bases separated the two germline ends. Germline-derived CDR1 and CDR2 are SGHDN and FVKESK. CDR3 length: 12 residues. DNA for the CDR3: TGTGCCAGCAGCCAAGGGTACTATGGCTACACCTTC. This codes for CASSQGYYGYTF.

The genes are TRBV4-1 and TRBJ1-1, with 7 bases that match TRBD1. V gave up 0 bases and J gave up 0 bases; unmatched junction bases: 4. Germline CDR1 MGHRA, CDR2 YSYEKL. The CDR3 has 16 amino acids. The CDR3 region is CASSQDSTGVNTEAFF. The CDR3 region has the DNA TGCGCCAGCAGCCAAGATAGTACAGGGGTGAACACTGAAGCTTTCTTT.

This clone appeared once. The chain combines TRBV21-1 with TRBJ1-5; TRBD1 is the table's D call and was not checked against the DNA. TRBV21-1 is classified as a pseudogene. The CDR3 has 16 residues. The CDR3 nucleotides read TGTGCCAGCAGCAAGACAGGGGGACATGACAATCAGCCCCAGCATTTT. This codes for CASSKTGGHDNQPQHF.

This clone came up a few times. V and J are TRBV5-4 and TRBJ1-2; D gene ambiguous. Germline V lookup: CDR1 SGHNT, CDR2 YYREEE (reference sequence). This CDR3 has 14 amino acids. The V end was cut by 2 bases, the J end by 3 bases, with 11 bases between. The DNA of the CDR3 is TGTGCCAGCAGCTTAGGATCCAGTTACTATGGCTACACCTTC. This translates into CASSLGSSYYGYTF.

CDR3 amino acids: CASRLSGVGETQYF. Written as DNA, the CDR3 is TGTGCCAGTAGGCTCTCCGGGGTGGGCGAGACCCAGTACTTC. This chain uses TRBV19 with TRBJ2-5, with D tentatively TRBD2 (5 bases). The V end was cut by 6 bases, the J end by 5 bases, with 16 bases between. Germline loops: CDR1 LNHDA, CDR2 SQIVND (reference sequence). This CDR3 spans 14 amino acids.

The chain combines TRBV19 with TRBJ2-7; 8 bases fit TRBD1. J gave up 5 bases and V 3 bases, and 9 bases lay outside the gene matches. The CDR3 extends over 15 amino acids. The germline gives CDR1 LNHDA, CDR2 SQIVND (reference sequence). The CDR3, as DNA: TGTGCCAGTAGTATGGCACAGGGGGATATCAACGAGCAGTACTTC. Protein product: CASSMAQGDINEQYF.

V and J are TRBV5-1 and TRBJ1-6; 7 bases fit TRBD1. J gave up 10 bases and V 4 bases, and 8 bases lay outside the gene matches. The CDR3 runs 14 residues. CDR1 and CDR2 from the germline V gene are SGHRS and YFSETQ. The CDR3 nucleotides are TGCGCCAGCAGCCAACCGACAGGGCGGTCACCCCTCCACTTT. Its translation: CASSQPTGRSPLHF.

V gene TRBV7-9 combines with J gene TRBJ2-7, with 10 bases fitting TRBD2. The CDR3 runs 14 residues. V lost 5 bases to trimming and J lost 2 bases; unmatched junction nucleotides: 3. Germline V CDR1 and CDR2: SEHNR, FQNEAQ (reference sequence). The CDR3 spells CASSPAGGAYEQYF. As DNA, the CDR3 is TGTGCCAGCAGCCCAGCGGGAGGGGCCTACGAGCAGTACTTC.

V is TRBV7-2 and J is TRBJ2-1; D unclear. CDR1 SGHTA and CDR2 FQGNSA come from the germline V gene. The germline V and J ends were trimmed by 5 bases and 8 bases, with 13 bases remaining between them. This CDR3 contains 13 residues. The DNA for the CDR3 is TGTGCCAGCAGCAACCCCTCGGTGGATGAGCAGTTCTTC. Protein sequence: CASSNPSVDEQFF.

This sequence joins TRBV9 and TRBJ2-5; a possible D gene is TRBD2 (5 bases). Per the germline V gene, CDR1 is SGDLS and CDR2 is YYNGEE. V lost 0 bases, J lost 4 bases, and 13 bases lay in between. The length of the CDR3 is 15 residues. CDR3 residues: CASSVAVGRGETQYF. The CDR3 bases are TGTGCCAGCAGCGTAGCGGTGGGGAGAGGAGAGACCCAGTACTTC.

The chain uses TRBV30 and TRBJ1-1; D unresolved. The CDR3 contains 14 residues. V dropped 0 bases and J dropped 1 base, with 9 bases sitting between them. Looked up from germline, CDR1 is GTSNPN and CDR2 is SVGIG (reference sequence). The CDR3 nucleotides read TGTGCCTGGAGTGTAAGGGTGGCGAACACTGAAGCTTTCTTT. Protein product: CAWSVRVANTEAFF.

The CDR3 spells CASSLGQAYGYTF. The CDR3 bases are TGTGCCAGCAGTTTAGGACAGGCCTATGGCTACACCTTC. This chain links TRBV27 with TRBJ1-2, with 7 nucleotides matching TRBD1. CDR3 size: 13 residues. Germline loops: CDR1 MNHEY, CDR2 SMNVEV (reference sequence). J gave up 4 bases and V 2 bases, and 1 base lay outside the gene matches.

V gene TRBV7-2 combines with J gene TRBJ2-7, with TRBD1 matching 7 bases. Per the germline V gene, CDR1 is SGHTA and CDR2 is FQGNSA. This CDR3 has 14 residues. The junction had 7 bases not matched to a gene; V was cut back by 2 bases and J by 6 bases. The DNA for the CDR3 is TGTGCCAGCAGCTTAATCGGACAGGTATCCGAGCAGTACTTC. Protein: CASSLIGQVSEQYF. Full variable domain (rest looked up from reference TRBV7-2 and TRBJ2-7): GAGVSQSPSNKVTEKGKDVELRCDPISGHTALYWYRQSLGQGLEFLIYFQGNSAPDKSGLPSDRFSAERTGGSVSTLTIQRTQQEDSAVYLCASSLIGQVSEQYFGPGTRLTVT.

CDR3 DNA sequence: TGTGCCAGCGGGGGGACAGGGGGAGTTTTTAGCAATCAGCCCCAGCATTTT. Translated: CASGGTGGVFSNQPQHF. The gene calls are TRBV19 and TRBJ1-5, with 11 bases fitting TRBD1. The CDR3 loop spans 17 amino acids. Germline-derived CDR1 and CDR2 are LNHDA and SQIVND (reference sequence). V trimming: 9 bases; J trimming: 0 bases; junction bases outside the gene matches: 10.